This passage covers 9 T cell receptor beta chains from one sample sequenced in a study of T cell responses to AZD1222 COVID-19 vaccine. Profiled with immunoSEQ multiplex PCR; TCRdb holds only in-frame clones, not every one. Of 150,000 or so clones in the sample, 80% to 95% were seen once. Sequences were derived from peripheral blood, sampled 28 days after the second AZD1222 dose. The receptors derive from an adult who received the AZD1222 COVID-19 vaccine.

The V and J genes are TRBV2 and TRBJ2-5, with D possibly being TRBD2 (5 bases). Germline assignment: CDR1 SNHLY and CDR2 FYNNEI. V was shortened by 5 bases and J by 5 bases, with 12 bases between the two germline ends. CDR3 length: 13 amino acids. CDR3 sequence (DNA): TGTGCCAGCAGTCGGGGTCGCGTGGAGACCCAGTACTTC. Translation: CASSRGRVETQYF.

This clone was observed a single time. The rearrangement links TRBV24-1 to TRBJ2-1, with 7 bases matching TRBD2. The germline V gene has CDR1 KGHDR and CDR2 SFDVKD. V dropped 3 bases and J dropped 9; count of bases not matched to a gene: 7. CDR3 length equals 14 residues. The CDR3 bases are TGTGCCACCAGTGATCCAGCACGGGGGGTTGAGCAGTTCTTC. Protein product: CATSDPARGVEQFF.

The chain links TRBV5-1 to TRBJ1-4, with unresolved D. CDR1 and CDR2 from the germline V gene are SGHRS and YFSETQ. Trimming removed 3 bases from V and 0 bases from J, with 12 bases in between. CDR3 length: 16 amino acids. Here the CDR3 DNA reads TGCGCCAGCAGCTCGGAGGGAGACTCAACTAATGAAAAACTGTTTTTT. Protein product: CASSSEGDSTNEKLFF.

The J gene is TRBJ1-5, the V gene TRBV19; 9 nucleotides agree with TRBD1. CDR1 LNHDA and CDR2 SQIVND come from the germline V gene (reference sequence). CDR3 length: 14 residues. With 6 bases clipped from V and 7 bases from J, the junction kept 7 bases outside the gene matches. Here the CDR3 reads CASSRDREAQPQHF. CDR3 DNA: TGTGCCAGTAGCCGGGACAGGGAGGCGCAGCCCCAGCATTTT.

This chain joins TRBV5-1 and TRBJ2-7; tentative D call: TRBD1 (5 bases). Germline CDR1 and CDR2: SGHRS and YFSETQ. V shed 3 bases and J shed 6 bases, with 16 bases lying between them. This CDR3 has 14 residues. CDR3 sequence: CASSYDSYRPEQYF. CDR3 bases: TGCGCCAGCAGCTATGACTCGTACAGGCCCGAGCAGTACTTC.

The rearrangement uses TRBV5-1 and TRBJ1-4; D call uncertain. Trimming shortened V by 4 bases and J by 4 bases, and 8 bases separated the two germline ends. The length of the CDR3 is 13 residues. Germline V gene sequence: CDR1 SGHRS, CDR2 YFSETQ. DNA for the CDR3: TGCGCCAGCAGCCCGGGCCTTAATGAAAAACTGTTTTTT. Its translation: CASSPGLNEKLFF.

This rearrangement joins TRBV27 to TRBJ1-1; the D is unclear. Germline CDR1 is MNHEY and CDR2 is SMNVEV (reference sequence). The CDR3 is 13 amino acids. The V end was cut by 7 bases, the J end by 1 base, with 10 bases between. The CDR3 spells CASKEGKNTEAFF. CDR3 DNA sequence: TGTGCCAGCAAAGAGGGTAAGAACACTGAAGCTTTCTTT.

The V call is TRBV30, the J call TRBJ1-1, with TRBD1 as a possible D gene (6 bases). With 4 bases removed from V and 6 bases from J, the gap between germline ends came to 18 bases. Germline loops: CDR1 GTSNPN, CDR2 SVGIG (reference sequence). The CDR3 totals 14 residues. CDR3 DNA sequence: TGTGCCTGGACCAATCCTGTACAGGGTTCTGAAGCTTTCTTT. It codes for CAWTNPVQGSEAFF. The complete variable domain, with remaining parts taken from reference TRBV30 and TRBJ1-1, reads SQTIHQWPATLVQPVGSPLSLECTVEGTSNPNLYWYRQAAGRGLQLLFYSVGIGQISSEVPQNLSASRPQDRQFILSSKKLLLSDSGFYLCAWTNPVQGSEAFFGQGTRLTVV.

The CDR3 DNA is TGCAGTGCTAGTGGTAGCAGGGGCCGCGGCTACACCTTC. Protein product: CSASGSRGRGYTF. This rearrangement joins TRBV20-1 to TRBJ1-2; D perhaps matches TRBD1 (6 bases). With 3 bases removed from V and 8 bases from J, the gap between germline ends came to 16 bases. Germline values: CDR1 DFQATT, CDR2 SNEGSKA (reference sequence). The CDR3 covers 13 residues.